A single sample is the source of the 10 T cell receptor beta chains below, sequenced in a study of T cell repertoires in cytomegalovirus infection. Via MiXCR, TCRdb re-called the reads, giving one row per CDR3 protein. The table includes approximately 83,000 distinct CDR3 sequences, 24% detected once. No antigen has been assigned to these receptors. The sequences come from CD8+ T cells from cultured PBMCs, collected from culture after CMV antigen stimulation. These receptors all come from a human donor in good health (CMV status not recorded). Some clones in this sample may be carry-over from other donors' samples.

V usage is TRBV7-6 and J usage is TRBJ2-1; TRBD1 is a possible D gene (6 bases). Germline CDR1 and CDR2: SGHVS and FNYEAQ. Deletions cut 5 bases from V and 8 bases from J, with 22 bases between. The CDR3 runs to 16 residues. Here the CDR3 DNA reads TGTGCCAGCAGCCCCCCGTGGGGGACATCCACGGATGAGCAGTTCTTC. It specifies CASSPPWGTSTDEQFF.

The V call is TRBV12-3 or TRBV12-4, the J call TRBJ1-4; D is undetermined. Trimming cost V 6 bases and J 8 bases, with 10 bases left between them. The CDR3 loop spans 12 amino acids. The CDR3 nucleotides read TGTGCCAGCAGCCTTGCCACGGAAAAACTGTTTTTT. Translated, it gives CASSLATEKLFF.

This clonotype was seen ten or more times. The chain employs TRBV6-1 and TRBJ1-2; 8 bases align to TRBD1. Trimming cost V 6 bases and J 6 bases; bases outside gene matches: 12. Germline CDR1 and CDR2: MNHNS and SASEGT. This CDR3 region has 15 residues. The CDR3 bases are TGTGCCAGCAGACCCCAGACAGGGGCCGGGAATGGCTACACCTTC. The encoded protein is CASRPQTGAGNGYTF.

The V and J genes are TRBV6-6 and TRBJ1-6; no clear D gene. Germline loops: CDR1 MNHNY, CDR2 SVGAGI (reference sequence). Trimming removed 0 bases at V and 3 bases at J, with 12 bases between. This CDR3 contains 17 residues. Written as DNA, the CDR3 is TGTGCCAGCAGTTACTCGGACTGGGGATTCTATAATTCACCCCTCCACTTT. Its protein is CASSYSDWGFYNSPLHF.

This chain links TRBV6-2 or TRBV6-3 with TRBJ1-2; 7 nucleotides match TRBD1. Germline V gene lookup returns CDR1 MNHEY and CDR2 SVGEGT. V was pared by 10 bases and J by 4 bases, with 15 bases of the junction left unmatched. CDR3 size: 15 residues. The DNA for the CDR3 is TGTGCCAACAGCCCGCGTGGACAGGACCGCTATGGCTACACCTTC. Protein product: CANSPRGQDRYGYTF.

J is TRBJ2-1 and V is TRBV4-3; D possibly corresponds to TRBD2 (5 bases). Germline V gene sequence: CDR1 LGHNA, CDR2 YSLEER. Trimming pared 4 bases from V and 6 bases from J, leaving 13 bases between. This CDR3 has 14 residues. The CDR3 protein is CASSLAPGVNEQFF. CDR3 DNA: TGCGCCAGCAGCCTCGCCCCCGGGGTCAATGAGCAGTTCTTC.

The CDR3 nucleotides are TGTGCCAGCAGTTTATCGGCGGGAGAAGGTACCGGGGAGCTGTTTTTT. Translation gives CASSLSAGEGTGELFF. The chain links TRBV27 to TRBJ2-2, with 7 bases that match TRBD2. V shed 0 bases, J shed 5 bases, and the junction held 6 bases outside the gene matches. Germline V gene lookup returns CDR1 MNHEY and CDR2 SMNVEV (reference sequence). The CDR3 runs to 16 residues.

As regards this clonotype: A much bigger clone sits one base away, suggesting this may be a read error. The chain links TRBV10-2 to TRBJ2-6; D is possibly TRBD1 (5 bases). This CDR3 is built from 15 residues. Trimming cost V 0 bases and J 8 bases, with 11 bases left between them. Germline CDR1 WSHSY, CDR2 SAAADI. CDR3 coding DNA: TGCGCCAGCAGTGAGTCCATCTCAGGGACCAACGTCCTGACTTTC. This gives the protein CASSESISGTNVLTF.

The gene calls are TRBV6-5 and TRBJ1-1; D remains unclear. The CDR3 consists of 12 residues. Germline loops: CDR1 MNHEY, CDR2 SVGAGI. The V gene lost 6 bases and the J gene lost 5 bases, with 10 bases spanning the gap. The DNA for the CDR3 is TGTGCCAGCAGGAACACGGGGACTGAAGCTTTCTTT. It specifies CASRNTGTEAFF.

This clonotype was seen repeatedly, ten times or more. The chain uses TRBV7-9 and TRBJ2-7; a weak D match, TRBD1 (6 bases). Trimming stripped 2 bases from V and 2 bases from J, with 10 bases between. The CDR3 consists of 14 residues. The germline CDR1 and CDR2 sequences are SEHNR and FQNEAQ (reference sequence). CDR3 sequence (DNA): TGTGCCAGCAGCTTACGACAGGACACCTACGAGCAGTACTTC. As protein: CASSLRQDTYEQYF.